A selection of T cell receptor beta chains follows, all from one sample in a study of human T cells and chemical hapten exposure. MiXCR, run by TCRdb on the RACE reads, gives a single entry per CDR3 protein. The sample yields 100,000 or so distinct CDR3 sequences, 9.5% to 11% seen once. Source: whole blood, taken in connection with sensitization to the hapten diphenylcyclopropenone (DPC). The receptors here all came from a man aged 40-49 years with alopecia areata. Some clones in this sample may be carry-over from other donors' samples. Each CDR3 is given with its conserved first and last residue. Fields, in order: V gene, clone size, J gene, CDR3 length, D gene, CDR3 DNA, CDR3 protein. D genes are given only for firm matches. Rows may omit the clone size; those that give it use once, few, many or a size class.

V: TRBV4-2; size: few; J: TRBJ2-4; length: 19; D: TRBD2; DNA: TGTGCCAGCAGCCAAGATCACGCACTAGCGGGAGTAGCCAAAAACATTCAGTACTTC; CDR3: CASSQDHALAGVAKNIQYF
V: TRBV3-1; size: few; J: TRBJ2-1; length: 15; D: TRBD1; DNA: TGTGCCAGCAGCTTGACAGGGAGCTCCTACAATGAGCAGTTCTTC; CDR3: CASSLTGSSYNEQFF
V: TRBV9; size: NA; J: TRBJ2-7; length: 14; D: NA; DNA: TGTGCCAGCAGCCTTCGGACAGTCTCCTACGAGCAGTACTTC; CDR3: CASSLRTVSYEQYF
V: TRBV5-1; size: few; J: TRBJ1-4; length: 15; D: NA; DNA: TGCGCCAGCAGTCCTGACTCAGGGGCTAATGAAAAACTGTTTTTT; CDR3: CASSPDSGANEKLFF
V: TRBV7-9; size: many; J: TRBJ1-2; length: 14; D: TRBD1; DNA: TGTGCCAGCAGCCCAAGGACAGGGAACTATGGCTACACCTTC; CDR3: CASSPRTGNYGYTF
V: TRBV7-2; size: NA; J: TRBJ2-3; length: 15; D: NA; DNA: TGTGCCAGCAGCTTAGGGGGGGCAGGGTCAGATACGCAGTATTTT; CDR3: CASSLGGAGSDTQYF
V: TRBV6-4; size: NA; J: TRBJ2-1; length: 16; D: TRBD2; DNA: TGTGCCAGCAGTGCTTCAGGTACTAGAGCGGGAGGGCCGTCTTTCTTC; CDR3: CASSASGTRAGGPSFF
V: TRBV4-1; size: NA; J: TRBJ2-2; length: 15; D: TRBD1; DNA: TGCGCCAGCAGCCAACCCACAGGGGACACCGGGGAGCTGTTTTTT; CDR3: CASSQPTGDTGELFF
V: TRBV5-1; size: NA; J: TRBJ1-1; length: 12; D: TRBD1; DNA: TGCGCCAGCAGCACCAGGGGGCAGGAAGCTTTCTTT; CDR3: CASSTRGQEAFF
V: TRBV25-1; size: few; J: TRBJ2-7; length: 14; D: TRBD2; DNA: TGTGCCAGCAGTGAATCCGGGACTAGCGGAAAGCAGTACTTC; CDR3: CASSESGTSGKQYF
V: TRBV11-2; size: few; J: TRBJ1-1; length: 15; D: NA; DNA: TGTGCCAGCAGGGGATCTCAGGGAATCAGGACTGAAGCTTTCTTT; CDR3: CASRGSQGIRTEAFF
V: TRBV10-3; size: NA; J: TRBJ1-1; length: 14; D: TRBD1; DNA: TGTGCCATCAGAGCGGGACAGAAGAACACTGAAGCTTTCTTT; CDR3: CAIRAGQKNTEAFF
V: TRBV29-1; size: few; J: TRBJ2-3; length: 15; D: NA; DNA: TGCAGCGTTGAAGCAGGGGCGGCCCTGCCCCCTACGCAGTATTTT; CDR3: CSVEAGAALPPTQYF
V: TRBV29-1; size: NA; J: TRBJ2-3; length: 16; D: TRBD2; DNA: TGCAGCGTTGAAAGAAGACTAGCGGGCCTCACAGATACGCAGTATTTT; CDR3: CSVERRLAGLTDTQYF
V: TRBV30; size: NA; J: TRBJ2-2; length: 16; D: TRBD2; DNA: TGTGCCTTTACCTCCTATAGCGGGAGGAACACCGGGGAGCTGTTTTTT; CDR3: CAFTSYSGRNTGELFF
V: TRBV4-3; size: few; J: TRBJ1-1; length: 14; D: NA; DNA: TGCGCCAGCAGCCAAGATGCAACTAACACTGAAGCTTTCTTT; CDR3: CASSQDATNTEAFF
V: TRBV2; size: NA; J: TRBJ1-2; length: 18; D: NA; DNA: TGTGCCAGCAGTGAAATCAATCTTTCGGGAGGGCGGAGAGCTGGCTACACCTTC; CDR3: CASSEINLSGGRRAGYTF